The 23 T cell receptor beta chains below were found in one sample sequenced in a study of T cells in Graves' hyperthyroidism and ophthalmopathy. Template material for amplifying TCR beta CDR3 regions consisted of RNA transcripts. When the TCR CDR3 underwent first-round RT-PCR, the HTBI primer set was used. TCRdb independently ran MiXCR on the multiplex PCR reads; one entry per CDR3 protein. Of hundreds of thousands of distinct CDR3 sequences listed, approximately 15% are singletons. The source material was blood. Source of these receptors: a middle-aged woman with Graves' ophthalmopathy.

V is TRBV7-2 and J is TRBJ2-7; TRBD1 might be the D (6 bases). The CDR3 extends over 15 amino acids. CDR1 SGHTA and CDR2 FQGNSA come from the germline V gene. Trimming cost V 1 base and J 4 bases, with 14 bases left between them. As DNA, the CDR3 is TGTGCCAGCAGCTTAGGGTACAGGGACGGGTACGAGCAGTACTTC. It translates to CASSLGYRDGYEQYF.

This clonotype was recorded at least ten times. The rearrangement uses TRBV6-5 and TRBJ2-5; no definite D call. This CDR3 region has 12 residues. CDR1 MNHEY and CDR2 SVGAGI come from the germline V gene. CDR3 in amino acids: CVTLSDQETQYF. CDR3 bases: TGTGTTACACTTTCGGACCAAGAGACCCAGTACTTC.

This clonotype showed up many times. The DNA of the CDR3 is TGCGCCAGCAGCTTGGGGGGGACAGGAACAACGAACACCGGGGAGCTGTTTTTT. Translation: CASSLGGTGTTNTGELFF. J is TRBJ2-2 and V is TRBV5-1, with TRBD1 matching over 8 bases. The CDR3 length is 18 residues. Germline loops: CDR1 SGHRS, CDR2 YFSETQ. With 0 bases clipped from V and 0 bases from J, the junction kept 7 bases outside the gene matches.

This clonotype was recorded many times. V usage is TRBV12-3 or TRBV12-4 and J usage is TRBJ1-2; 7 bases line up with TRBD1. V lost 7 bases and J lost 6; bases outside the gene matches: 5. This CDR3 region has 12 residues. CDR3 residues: CASTPRGDGYTF. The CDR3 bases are TGTGCCAGCACCCCCAGGGGGGATGGCTACACCTTC.

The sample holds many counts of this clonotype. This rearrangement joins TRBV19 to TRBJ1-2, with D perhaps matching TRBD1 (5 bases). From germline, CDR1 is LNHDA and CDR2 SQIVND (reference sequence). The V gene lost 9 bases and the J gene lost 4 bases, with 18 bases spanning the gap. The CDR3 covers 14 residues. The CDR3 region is CASSLGGYSYGYTF. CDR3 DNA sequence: TGTGCCAGCAGCCTCGGGGGATATAGCTATGGCTACACCTTC.

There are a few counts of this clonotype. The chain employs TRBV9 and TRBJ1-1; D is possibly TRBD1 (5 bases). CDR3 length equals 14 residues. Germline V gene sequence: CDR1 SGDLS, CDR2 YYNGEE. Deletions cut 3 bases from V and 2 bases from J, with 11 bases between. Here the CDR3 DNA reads TGTGCCAGCAGCGAACAGGCTTTAAACACTGAAGCTTTCTTT. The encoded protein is CASSEQALNTEAFF.

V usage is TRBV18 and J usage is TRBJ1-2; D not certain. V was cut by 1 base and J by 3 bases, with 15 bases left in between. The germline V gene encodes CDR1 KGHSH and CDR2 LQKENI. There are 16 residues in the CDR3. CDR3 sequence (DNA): TGTGCCAGCTCACCACAGCAGCCCGGGAATGACTATGGCTACACCTTC. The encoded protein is CASSPQQPGNDYGYTF.

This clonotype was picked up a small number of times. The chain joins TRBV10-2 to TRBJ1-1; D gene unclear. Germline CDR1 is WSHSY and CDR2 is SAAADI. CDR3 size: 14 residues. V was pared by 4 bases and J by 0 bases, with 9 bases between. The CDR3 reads CASSALHMNTEAFF. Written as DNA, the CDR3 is TGCGCCAGCAGTGCTCTGCATATGAACACTGAAGCTTTCTTT.

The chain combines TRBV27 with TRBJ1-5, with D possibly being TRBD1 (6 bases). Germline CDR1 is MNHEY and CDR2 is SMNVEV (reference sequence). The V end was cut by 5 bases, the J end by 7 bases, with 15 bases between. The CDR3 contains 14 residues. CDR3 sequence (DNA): TGTGCCAGCAGTCTACAGGGAGCGGGACAGCCCCAGCATTTT. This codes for CASSLQGAGQPQHF.

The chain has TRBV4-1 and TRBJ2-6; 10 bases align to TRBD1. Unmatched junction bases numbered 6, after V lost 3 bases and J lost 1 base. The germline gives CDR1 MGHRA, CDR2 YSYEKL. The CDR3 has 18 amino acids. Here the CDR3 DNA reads TGCGCCAGCAGCCAGACAGGGGGCCCCTGGTCTGGGGCCAACGTCCTGACTTTC. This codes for CASSQTGGPWSGANVLTF.

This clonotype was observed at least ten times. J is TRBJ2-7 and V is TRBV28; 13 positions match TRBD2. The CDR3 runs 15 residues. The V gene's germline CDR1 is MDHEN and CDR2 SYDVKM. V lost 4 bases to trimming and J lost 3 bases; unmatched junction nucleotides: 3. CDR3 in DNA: TGTGCCAGCAGTTCAGGGACTAGCGGGAACTACGAGCAGTACTTC. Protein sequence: CASSSGTSGNYEQYF.

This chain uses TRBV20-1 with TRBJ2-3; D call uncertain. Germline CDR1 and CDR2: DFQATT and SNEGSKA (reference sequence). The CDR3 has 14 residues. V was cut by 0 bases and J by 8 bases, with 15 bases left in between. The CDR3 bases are TGCAGTGCTAGAGATCCCAGGTCCCTAAGTACGCAGTATTTT. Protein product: CSARDPRSLSTQYF.

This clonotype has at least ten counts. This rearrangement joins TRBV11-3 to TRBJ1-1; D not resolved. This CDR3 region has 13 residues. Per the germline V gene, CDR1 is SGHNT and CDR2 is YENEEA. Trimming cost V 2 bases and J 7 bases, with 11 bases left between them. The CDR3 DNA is TGTGCCAGCAGCTTACTTAGCCACGATGAAGCTTTCTTT. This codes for CASSLLSHDEAFF. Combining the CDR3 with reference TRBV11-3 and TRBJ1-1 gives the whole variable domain EAGVVQSPRYKIIEKKQPVAFWCNPISGHNTLYWYLQNLGQGPELLIRYENEEAVDDSQLPKDRFSAERLKGVDSTLKIQPAELGDSAVYLCASSLLSHDEAFFGQGTRLTVV.

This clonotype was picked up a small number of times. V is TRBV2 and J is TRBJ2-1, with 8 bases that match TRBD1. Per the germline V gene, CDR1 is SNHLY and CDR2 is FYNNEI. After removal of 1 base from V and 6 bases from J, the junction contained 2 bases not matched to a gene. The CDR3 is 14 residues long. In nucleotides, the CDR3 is TGTGCCAGCAGTGAAGGCAGGGGGCTCAATGAGCAGTTCTTC. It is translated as CASSEGRGLNEQFF.

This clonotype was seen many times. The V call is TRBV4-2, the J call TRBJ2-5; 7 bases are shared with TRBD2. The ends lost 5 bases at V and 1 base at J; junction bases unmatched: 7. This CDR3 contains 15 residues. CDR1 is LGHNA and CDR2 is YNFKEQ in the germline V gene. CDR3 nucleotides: TGTGCCAGCAGCAACCGCGGGGGAATCCAAGAGACCCAGTACTTC. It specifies CASSNRGGIQETQYF.

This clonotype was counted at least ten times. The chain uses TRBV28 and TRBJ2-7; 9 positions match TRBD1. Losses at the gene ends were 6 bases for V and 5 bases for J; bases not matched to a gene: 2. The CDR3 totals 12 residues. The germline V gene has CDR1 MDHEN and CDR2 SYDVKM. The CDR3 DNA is TGTGCCAGCAGGCGACAGGGGGACGAGCAGTACTTC. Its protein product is CASRRQGDEQYF.

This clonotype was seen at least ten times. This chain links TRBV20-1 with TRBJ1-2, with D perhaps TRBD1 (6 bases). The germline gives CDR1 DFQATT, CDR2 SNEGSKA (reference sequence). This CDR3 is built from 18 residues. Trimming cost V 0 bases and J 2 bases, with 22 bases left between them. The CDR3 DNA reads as TGCAGTGCTAGAGATCGACAGGAGTCTATAAAGGGGAACTATGGCTACACCTTC. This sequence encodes CSARDRQESIKGNYGYTF.

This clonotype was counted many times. CDR3 residues: CASSPWGGSDRGPDEQYF. CDR3 sequence (DNA): TGTGCCAGCAGTCCGTGGGGGGGTTCCGACAGGGGGCCAGACGAGCAGTACTTC. The chain uses TRBV6-2 or TRBV6-3 and TRBJ2-7; 10 nucleotides align to TRBD1. The CDR3 is 18 amino acids. J was trimmed by 5 bases and V by 5 bases; bases with no gene match: 18. Germline V gene data show CDR1 as MNHEY and CDR2 as SVGEGT.

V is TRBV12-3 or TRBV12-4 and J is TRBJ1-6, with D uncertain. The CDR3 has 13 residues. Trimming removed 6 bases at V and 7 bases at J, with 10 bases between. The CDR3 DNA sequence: TGTGCCAGCAGCCAAGAGTCAAATTCACCCCTCCACTTT. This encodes CASSQESNSPLHF.

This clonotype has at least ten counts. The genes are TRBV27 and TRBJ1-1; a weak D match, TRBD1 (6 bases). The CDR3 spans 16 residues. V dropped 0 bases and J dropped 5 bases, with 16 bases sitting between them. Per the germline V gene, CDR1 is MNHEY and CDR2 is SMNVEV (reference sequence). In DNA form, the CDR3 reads TGTGCCAGCAGTTTATCTGCCAGGGGAGGTTGGACTGAAGCTTTCTTT. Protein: CASSLSARGGWTEAFF.

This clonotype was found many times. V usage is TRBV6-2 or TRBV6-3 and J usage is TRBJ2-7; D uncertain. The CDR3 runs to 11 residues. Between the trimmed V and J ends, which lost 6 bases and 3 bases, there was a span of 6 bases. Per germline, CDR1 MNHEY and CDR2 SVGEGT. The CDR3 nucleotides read TGTGCCAGCAGAAAACACTACGAGCAGTACTTC. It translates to CASRKHYEQYF.

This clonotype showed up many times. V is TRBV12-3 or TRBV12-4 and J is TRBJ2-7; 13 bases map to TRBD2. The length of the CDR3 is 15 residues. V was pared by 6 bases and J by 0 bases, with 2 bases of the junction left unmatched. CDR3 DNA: TGTGCCAGCAGACTAGCGGGAGGGAGCTCCTACGAGCAGTACTTC. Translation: CASRLAGGSSYEQYF.

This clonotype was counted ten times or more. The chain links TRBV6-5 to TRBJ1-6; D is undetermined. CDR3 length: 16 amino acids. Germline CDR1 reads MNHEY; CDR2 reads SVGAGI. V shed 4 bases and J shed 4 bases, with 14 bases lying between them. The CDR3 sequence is CASSSGHDGYNSPLHF. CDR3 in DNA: TGTGCCAGCAGTTCTGGCCATGACGGATATAATTCACCCCTCCACTTT.